These T cell receptor beta chains were read from a single sample in a study of blood T cells in healthy people across ages. TCRdb re-analysed the 5' RACE reads in MiXCR, keeping a single row per CDR3 protein. The sample includes some 1.4 million distinct CDR3 sequences, roughly 45% seen only once; the top ten take 7% to 9%. The material sequenced was blood. The receptors were sampled from a woman younger than 35 in good health. Both conserved end residues are part of each CDR3. Fields, in order: V gene, clone size, J gene, D gene, CDR3 DNA, CDR3 protein. A D gene is named only where the DNA matches it firmly. Rows give clone size only sometimes, using once, few, many, or a class for an expanded clone.

V: TRBV4-1; size: once; J: TRBJ2-5; D: TRBD2; DNA: TGCGCCAGCAGCAGCCACGCTAGCGGATCCTACAATGAGCAGTACTTC; CDR3: CASSSHASGSYNEQYF
V: TRBV20-1; size: few; J: TRBJ2-7; D: -; DNA: TGCAGTGCTAGGTCTCCGCGGACCTCCTACGAGCAGTACTTC; CDR3: CSARSPRTSYEQYF
V: TRBV5-1; size: few; J: TRBJ2-7; D: -; DNA: TGCGCCAGCAGCTCGGGACCGGGACGGAACTACGAGCAGTACTTC; CDR3: CASSSGPGRNYEQYF
V: TRBV28; size: few; J: TRBJ2-1; D: TRBD1; DNA: TGTGCCAGCAGATTCGGGACAGAGAACAATGAGCAGTTCTTC; CDR3: CASRFGTENNEQFF
V: TRBV3-1; size: once; J: TRBJ2-1; D: TRBD2; DNA: TGTGCCAGCAGCGGCCTGACTAGCGGGAGTGACGGTGAGCAGTTCTTC; CDR3: CASSGLTSGSDGEQFF
V: TRBV4-1; size: few; J: TRBJ2-1; D: -; DNA: TGCGCCAGCAATAACGAAGGAGCGGGCTCCTACAATGAGCAGTTCTTC; CDR3: CASNNEGAGSYNEQFF
V: TRBV6-1; size: -; J: TRBJ1-2; D: -; DNA: TGTGCCAGCAGTGAAGCGCCTCTCCGGGGCTACACCTTC; CDR3: CASSEAPLRGYTF
V: TRBV5-1; size: -; J: TRBJ2-6; D: TRBD1; DNA: TGCGCCAGCACGCCCTCACAACCTACAGGGGGATCTGGGGCCAACGTCCTGACTTTC; CDR3: CASTPSQPTGGSGANVLTF
V: TRBV11-3; size: few; J: TRBJ1-2; D: -; DNA: TGTGCCGTGCCCAGGGACCATGGCTACACCTTC; CDR3: CAVPRDHGYTF
V: TRBV27; size: -; J: TRBJ2-5; D: -; DNA: TGTGCCAGCAGTCCTATAGAAGGGAGGGAGACCCAGTACTTC; CDR3: CASSPIEGRETQYF
V: TRBV5-1; size: -; J: TRBJ2-5; D: -; DNA: TGCGCCAGCAGCTTGGGAGATTTATCCCAAGAGACCCAGTACTTC; CDR3: CASSLGDLSQETQYF
V: TRBV7-2; size: few; J: TRBJ2-1; D: -; DNA: TGTGCCAGCAGCTTAGGAAGCAGGAATGAGCAGTTCTTC; CDR3: CASSLGSRNEQFF
V: TRBV2; size: -; J: TRBJ1-5; D: -; DNA: TGTGCCAGCAGGGCCTTGACAAGTTCGGCTCAGCCCCAGCATTTT; CDR3: CASRALTSSAQPQHF
V: TRBV25-1; size: -; J: TRBJ2-5; D: TRBD1; DNA: TGTGCCAGCAGTGGATTTACAGGGGGCGCCGGGTCGGAGACCCAGTACTTC; CDR3: CASSGFTGGAGSETQYF
V: TRBV28; size: few; J: TRBJ2-3; D: -; DNA: TGTGCCAGCAGTTTAACCAGGGTAACAGATACGCAGTATTTT; CDR3: CASSLTRVTDTQYF
V: TRBV27; size: -; J: TRBJ2-7; D: TRBD2; DNA: TGTGCCAGCAGTGGTTCCCTAGCGGGGAACTACAATGAGCAGTACTTC; CDR3: CASSGSLAGNYNEQYF
V: TRBV29-1; size: -; J: TRBJ2-1; D: -; DNA: TGCAGCGTTGCCTCGGCCGACAATGAGCAGTTCTTC; CDR3: CSVASADNEQFF
V: TRBV2; size: -; J: TRBJ2-6; D: -; DNA: TGTGCCAGCAGTGCCTCGACAGTTTACCGGGCTGGGGCCAACGTCCTGACTTTC; CDR3: CASSASTVYRAGANVLTF
V: TRBV28; size: few; J: TRBJ2-1; D: -; DNA: TGTGCCAGCACCCTAGGCGGGGACAGCTCCTACAATGAGCAGTTCTTC; CDR3: CASTLGGDSSYNEQFF
V: TRBV20-1; size: -; J: TRBJ2-3; D: TRBD2; DNA: TGCAGTGCTAGAACTGCGGGAGGCCGGGATACGCAGTATTTT; CDR3: CSARTAGGRDTQYF
V: TRBV12-3/TRBV12-4; size: -; J: TRBJ2-1; D: -; DNA: TGTGCCAGCAGCCGAACGTGGGTGGGTAATGAGCAGTTCTTC; CDR3: CASSRTWVGNEQFF
V: TRBV11-2; size: few; J: TRBJ1-2; D: -; DNA: TGTGCCAGCAGCTACGACCCGGGGAGTGGCTACACCTTC; CDR3: CASSYDPGSGYTF
V: TRBV11-2; size: -; J: TRBJ2-1; D: -; DNA: TGTGCCAGCAGCACGTCAACAGGGAAACTCCACAATGAGCAGTTCTTC; CDR3: CASSTSTGKLHNEQFF
V: TRBV9; size: -; J: TRBJ2-7; D: TRBD2; DNA: TGTGCCAGCAGCGTAAGCAGCGGGGGTTACGAGCAGTACTTC; CDR3: CASSVSSGGYEQYF
V: TRBV4-1; size: -; J: TRBJ2-2; D: -; DNA: TGCGCCAGCAGCCACAGGCCCCTTGGGAATGTGAACACCGGGGAGCTGTTTTTT; CDR3: CASSHRPLGNVNTGELFF
V: TRBV11-2; size: few; J: TRBJ1-2; D: -; DNA: TGTGCCAGCAGCCTGGGACGGGTTCACTATGGCTACACCTTC; CDR3: CASSLGRVHYGYTF
V: TRBV6-6; size: -; J: TRBJ2-7; D: -; DNA: TGTGCCAGCAGTTACTCCCTAGACCTACCCTACGAGCAGTACTTC; CDR3: CASSYSLDLPYEQYF
V: TRBV3-1; size: -; J: TRBJ1-2; D: -; DNA: TGTGCCAGCAGAGCAACTTCCCGGGCTAAGGATGGCTACACCTTC; CDR3: CASRATSRAKDGYTF
V: TRBV30; size: once; J: TRBJ1-6; D: TRBD1; DNA: TGTGCCTGGAGTGTTTCAGGGGGCAATTCACCCCTCCACTTT; CDR3: CAWSVSGGNSPLHF
V: TRBV20-1; size: -; J: TRBJ2-2; D: -; DNA: TGCAGTGCTAGAGTTGAGGGCGGGCTGTTTTTT; CDR3: CSARVEGGLFF
V: TRBV27; size: -; J: TRBJ1-1; D: -; DNA: TGTGCCAGCAGTCGCGCCGGGGGAAAGTTTTTCACTGAAGCTTTCTTT; CDR3: CASSRAGGKFFTEAFF
V: TRBV5-1; size: few; J: TRBJ2-6; D: -; DNA: TGCGCCAGTTGCCGGCGAGGGGCCAACGTCCTGACTTTC; CDR3: CASCRRGANVLTF
V: TRBV7-2; size: few; J: TRBJ1-5; D: -; DNA: TGTGCCAGCAGCCCCAACAAGGGACACCTCAATCAGCCCCAGCATTTT; CDR3: CASSPNKGHLNQPQHF
V: TRBV28; size: -; J: TRBJ1-4; D: -; DNA: TGTGCCAGCAGTTTTATGGGGGCTGCTAATGAAAAACTGTTTTTT; CDR3: CASSFMGAANEKLFF
V: TRBV3-1; size: few; J: TRBJ2-1; D: -; DNA: TGTGCCAGCAGCACCTACCCAGCGGGCGTTAGCTCCTACAATGAGCAGTTCTTC; CDR3: CASSTYPAGVSSYNEQFF
V: TRBV29-1; size: few; J: TRBJ1-2; D: -; DNA: TGCAGCGTTGAAGTAGAGGGCTACACCTTC; CDR3: CSVEVEGYTF
V: TRBV5-1; size: -; J: TRBJ2-7; D: TRBD1; DNA: TGCGCCAGCAGCCCTCAAACAGGGGGAACCTACGAGCAGTACTTC; CDR3: CASSPQTGGTYEQYF
V: TRBV20-1; size: -; J: TRBJ1-1; D: TRBD1; DNA: TGCAGTGCTCTACAGGGGACTGAAGCTTTCTTT; CDR3: CSALQGTEAFF
V: TRBV3-1; size: -; J: TRBJ2-7; D: TRBD1; DNA: TGTGCCAGCAGCCAGGCGGGACAGGTCTACGAGCAGTACTTC; CDR3: CASSQAGQVYEQYF
V: TRBV30; size: -; J: TRBJ2-7; D: -; DNA: TGTGCCTGGAGACCCAGGGCGAGCTCCTACGAGCAGTACTTC; CDR3: CAWRPRASSYEQYF
V: TRBV30; size: -; J: TRBJ2-1; D: -; DNA: TGTGCCTGGAGTTCTTGGAATGAGCAGTTCTTC; CDR3: CAWSSWNEQFF
V: TRBV3-1; size: many; J: TRBJ2-7; D: TRBD2; DNA: TGTGCCAGCAGCCAAGATGTTACTAGCGGATCCTACGAGCAGTACTTC; CDR3: CASSQDVTSGSYEQYF
V: TRBV7-2; size: few; J: TRBJ2-1; D: -; DNA: TGTGCCAGCAGCTCCCGGGCCTACAATGAGCAGTTCTTC; CDR3: CASSSRAYNEQFF
V: TRBV14; size: few; J: TRBJ2-7; D: TRBD2; DNA: TGTGCCAGCAGCCAATATCTGGCTAGCGGGGCTTCCTACGAGCAGTACTTC; CDR3: CASSQYLASGASYEQYF